Shown below are 7 T cell receptor beta chains from a single sample sequenced in a study of blood T cell repertoires in COVID-19. TCRdb keeps only in-frame clones here, not all; method: immunoSEQ multiplex PCR. In the table there are roughly 380,000 clones, more than 65% of which are singletons. The specimen sequenced was peripheral blood. The receptors shown here come from a human donor with acute or convalescent COVID-19. The donor label of this sample is uncertain.

In regard to this clone: Germline is not matched at one junction end, which may reflect a read error. This chain uses TRBV5-1 with TRBJ2-3; TRBD2 agrees at 8 bases. The CDR3 has 18 residues. The germline CDR1 and CDR2 sequences are SGHRS and YFSETQ. In nucleotides, the CDR3 is TGCGCCAGCTGCTTGTATTGGGGCGGGGGGCAAGGCACAGATACGCAGTATTTT. Amino acid sequence: CASCLYWGGGQGTDTQYF.

The V and J genes are TRBV7-2 and TRBJ2-2, with a weak D call TRBD2 (5 bases). The CDR3 totals 15 residues. In germline, CDR1 is SGHTA, CDR2 FQGNSA. Deletions cut 4 bases from V and 6 bases from J, with 15 bases between. CDR3 in amino acids: CASSWEIRKSGELFF. CDR3 DNA: TGTGCCAGCAGCTGGGAGATAAGGAAGTCCGGGGAGCTGTTTTTT.

The chain combines TRBV5-6 with TRBJ2-7; D perhaps matches TRBD1 (5 bases). The V end lost 5 bases, the J end lost 2 bases, and 11 bases lay between the germline ends. The CDR3 sequence is 13 residues long. The germline V gene has CDR1 SGHDT and CDR2 YYEEEE. The CDR3 bases are TGTGCCAGCAGATCAGGGATTGCCTACGAGCAGTACTTC. Translated: CASRSGIAYEQYF.

In its sample, this clone was seen a few times. This rearrangement joins TRBV28 to TRBJ1-5; 7 nucleotides align to TRBD1. Per germline, CDR1 MDHEN and CDR2 SYDVKM. Trimming took 4 bases from V and 9 from J; bases not matched to a gene: 9. This CDR3 is 14 amino acids long. Here the CDR3 DNA reads TGTGCCAGCAGTTATACAGGGGTTGCCCGGCCCCAGCATTTT. Its protein is CASSYTGVARPQHF.

The chain joins TRBV19 to TRBJ2-3, with a possible D match to TRBD1 (6 bases). The V end lost 6 bases, the J end lost 1 base, and 11 bases lay between the germline ends. Germline V gene lookup returns CDR1 LNHDA and CDR2 SQIVND (reference sequence). CDR3 length: 14 amino acids. The CDR3 region has the DNA TGTGCCAGTAGGAGGACAGACCGCACAGATACGCAGTATTTT. It specifies CASRRTDRTDTQYF.

V usage is TRBV30 and J usage is TRBJ1-1, with D perhaps TRBD1 (6 bases). The length of the CDR3 is 13 residues. Germline CDR1 and CDR2: GTSNPN and SVGIG (reference sequence). V lost 5 bases and J lost 1, with 11 bases in between. The CDR3 DNA sequence: TGTGCCTGGCAGGACAGACCGAACACTGAAGCTTTCTTT. The encoded protein is CAWQDRPNTEAFF. Supplemented by reference TRBV30 and TRBJ1-1, the full variable domain reads SQTIHQWPATLVQPVGSPLSLECTVEGTSNPNLYWYRQAAGRGLQLLFYSVGIGQISSEVPQNLSASRPQDRQFILSSKKLLLSDSGFYLCAWQDRPNTEAFFGQGTRLTVV.

The chain uses TRBV28 and TRBJ2-1; the match to TRBD1 covers 7 bases. Unmatched junction bases numbered 6, after V lost 6 bases and J lost 10 bases. Per germline, CDR1 MDHEN and CDR2 SYDVKM. This CDR3 has 12 amino acids. The CDR3 coding sequence is TGTGCCAGCAGGTACAGGGACAGCGAGCAGTTCTTC. Its translation is CASRYRDSEQFF. Full variable domain (outside the CDR3, taken from reference TRBV28 and TRBJ2-1): DVKVTQSSRYLVKRTGEKVFLECVQDMDHENMFWYRQDPGLGLRLIYFSYDVKMKEKGDIPEGYSVSREKKERFSLILESASTNQTSMYLCASRYRDSEQFFGPGTRLTVL.